These 14 T cell receptor beta chains were sequenced from one sample in a study of CD4+ T cells in melanoma. Data came from immunoSEQ multiplex PCR; TCRdb stores just in-frame clones and leaves some out. The sample records about 9,600 clones, 73% being singletons. The sequenced sample was cells from a culture (not recorded whether cultured in vitro). The receptors were sampled from a human donor with melanoma.

V and J are TRBV3-1 (or the pseudogene TRBV3-2) and TRBJ2-1; D uncertain. This CDR3 comprises 16 residues. V lost 0 bases and J 8 bases, leaving 17 bases between the germline ends. Germline V gives CDR1 LGHDT, CDR2 YNNKEL (reference sequence). The chain's CDR3 is CASSQDVNRPFDEQFF. The CDR3 region has the DNA TGTGCCAGCAGCCAAGACGTGAATAGGCCGTTCGATGAGCAGTTCTTC.

The rearrangement uses TRBV27 and TRBJ1-6; D call uncertain. The CDR3 runs to 13 residues. Germline loops: CDR1 MNHEY, CDR2 SMNVEV (reference sequence). V was clipped by 3 bases and J by 8 bases, with 8 bases between them. Here the CDR3 reads CASSFVADSPLHF. The CDR3, as DNA: TGTGCCAGCAGTTTTGTGGCGGATTCACCCCTCCACTTT.

The chain combines TRBV10-3 with TRBJ2-7, with D possibly TRBD2 on 6 matching bases. The V end lost 8 bases, the J end lost 4 bases, and 15 bases lay between the germline ends. This CDR3 contains 13 residues. Looked up from germline, CDR1 is ENHRY and CDR2 is SYGVKD. This chain's CDR3 is CAIGRGGAYEQYF. In nucleotides, the CDR3 is TGTGCCATCGGTCGGGGCGGGGCTTACGAGCAGTACTTC.

The chain is built from TRBV5-4 and TRBJ2-5; D is uncertain. The CDR3 is 14 residues long. V was shortened by 0 bases and J by 4 bases, with 10 bases between the two germline ends. In germline, CDR1 is SGHNT, CDR2 YYREEE (reference sequence). The CDR3 coding sequence is TGTGCCAGCAGCTTGGCCGGAGTAGGAGAGACCCAGTACTTC. Amino acid sequence: CASSLAGVGETQYF. Together with reference TRBV5-4 and TRBJ2-5, the CDR3 gives the full variable domain: ETGVTQSPTHLIKTRGQQVTLRCSSQSGHNTVSWYQQALGQGPQFIFQYYREEENGRGNFPPRFSGLQFPNYSSELNVNALELDDSALYLCASSLAGVGETQYFGPGTRLLVL.

The chain carries TRBV4-1 and TRBJ2-3; D is possibly TRBD2 (6 bases). Trimming removed 2 bases at V and 5 bases at J, with 14 bases between. CDR3 length: 15 amino acids. The germline V gene has CDR1 MGHRA and CDR2 YSYEKL. This CDR3 is CASSQHGTAGDTQYF. For the CDR3, the DNA is TGCGCCAGCAGCCAACACGGGACTGCTGGAGATACGCAGTATTTT.

The chain employs TRBV19 and TRBJ2-1; the D gene is possibly TRBD2 (6 bases). Germline V gene data show CDR1 as LNHDA and CDR2 as SQIVND (reference sequence). The germline V and J ends were trimmed by 4 bases and 0 bases, with 13 bases remaining between them. This CDR3 region has 16 residues. CDR3 loop: CASSRTSWSSYNEQFF. The CDR3 bases are TGTGCCAGTAGTAGAACTAGCTGGAGCTCCTACAATGAGCAGTTCTTC.

This clone appeared once. V and J are TRBV3-1 (or the pseudogene TRBV3-2) and TRBJ2-2, with 11 positions matching TRBD2. Germline V gene sequence: CDR1 LGHDT, CDR2 YNNKEL (reference sequence). V lost 3 bases and J lost 4; bases outside the gene matches: 4. The CDR3 covers 16 residues. CDR3 region: CASSQGLAAATGELFF. CDR3 nucleotides: TGTGCCAGCAGCCAGGGACTAGCGGCTGCCACCGGGGAGCTGTTTTTT.

The J gene is TRBJ1-4, the V gene TRBV2; 7 bases align to TRBD1. The trim removed 7 bases at V and 11 bases at J, leaving 10 bases unmatched. Germline V lookup: CDR1 SNHLY, CDR2 FYNNEI. There are 13 residues in the CDR3. CDR3 sequence (DNA): TGTGCCAGCACCTCGACAGGGATGGGGAAACTGTTTTTT. Translated, it gives CASTSTGMGKLFF.

V gene TRBV6-5 combines with J gene TRBJ2-3, with D possibly being TRBD2 (6 bases). Trimming shortened V by 3 bases and J by 0 bases, and 10 bases separated the two germline ends. The CDR3 has 15 amino acids. Germline loops: CDR1 MNHEY, CDR2 SVGAGI. The CDR3, as DNA: TGTGCCAGCAGTTATTTGGGGACTAGCACAGATACGCAGTATTTT. This gives the protein CASSYLGTSTDTQYF.

V and J are TRBV29-1 and TRBJ1-1; D unclear. CDR1 is SQVTM and CDR2 is ANQGSEA in the germline V gene. V was cut by 3 bases and J by 0 bases, with 8 bases left in between. CDR3 length: 13 residues. The CDR3 sequence is CSVDVSMNTEAFF. CDR3 DNA: TGCAGCGTTGATGTCAGCATGAACACTGAAGCTTTCTTT.

V and J are TRBV6-6 and TRBJ1-4, with a tentative D call TRBD1 (5 bases). The CDR3 length is 15 residues. The germline V gene encodes CDR1 MNHNY and CDR2 SVGAGI (reference sequence). V was clipped by 5 bases and J by 5 bases, with 15 bases between them. The CDR3 spells CASSDGGRENEKLFF. The CDR3, as DNA: TGTGCCAGCAGTGATGGGGGGAGGGAGAATGAAAAACTGTTTTTT.

The rearrangement links TRBV10-1 to TRBJ2-7; the D is unclear. Trimming removed 11 bases from V and 3 bases from J, with 5 bases in between. From germline, CDR1 is WNHNN and CDR2 SYGVQD (reference sequence). This CDR3 is 9 amino acids long. The CDR3 nucleotides are TGCGCCGGCGACTACGAGCAGTACTTC. The encoded protein is CAGDYEQYF.

This chain connects TRBV19 to TRBJ1-5, with a possible D match to TRBD1 (6 bases). Germline V gives CDR1 LNHDA, CDR2 SQIVND (reference sequence). The CDR3 runs to 13 residues. Trimming took off 6 bases at V and 7 bases at J, with 13 bases between the two ends. As DNA, the CDR3 is TGTGCCAGTAGGCCAGGGGATTTCCAGCCCCAGCATTTT. It specifies CASRPGDFQPQHF.

The chain couples TRBV10-2 to TRBJ1-5; no clear D gene. V shed 0 bases and J shed 2 bases, with 5 bases lying between them. CDR1 and CDR2 from the germline V gene are WSHSY and SAAADI. The CDR3 has 14 residues. The CDR3 region has the DNA TGCGCCAGCAGTGAGTCTGACGGCAATCAGCCCCAGCATTTT. It encodes CASSESDGNQPQHF.